This paragraph covers one TCR beta chain sequence. Which antigen it targets is not known. Per-base quality was not reported, and no clone a single base away is much larger than it. Patients with a history of autoimmune disease or receiving systemic immunosuppression were excluded from the trial. Peripheral blood for TCR sequencing was collected from all dose cohorts at baseline, on cycle 4 day 1, and on cycle 7 day 1. Samples came from an open-label, multicenter, first-in-human phase I dose-escalation trial of ivuxolimab. Adults with locally advanced or metastatic head and neck squamous cell, hepatocellular, melanoma or renal cell carcinoma were enrolled in the trial. CD4+ and CD8+ T cells were sorted separately from peripheral blood before TCR sequencing. CDR1 MNHEY and CDR2 SMNVEV are derived from the germline V gene (reference sequence). Trimming takes 2 bases off V and 4 bases off J; junction bases not matched to a gene: 5. The CDR3 measures 15 amino acids from cysteine to phenylalanine. Left in the record is the CDR3 DNA by itself, 45 bases read in frame from the first base.

The data were taken from a study of OX40 agonist ivuxolimab in advanced cancers. For the wider study: The costimulatory receptor OX40 (CD134) was targeted by ivuxolimab, a fully human IgG2 agonistic monoclonal antibody. Prior anti-PD-1, anti-PD-L1 or anti-CTLA-4 therapy was permitted, and checkpoint inhibitors had been received by about 44% of dose-escalation patients. Three dose-escalation patients achieved partial responses, one with hepatocellular carcinoma and two with cutaneous melanoma. Peripheral TCRbeta sequencing was intended to test whether TCR sequence diversity was altered and clonal T-cell expansion was caused by ivuxolimab. In the dose-escalation cohort, approximately 82% of patients were male, and the mean age was approximately 64 years, with a range of 23 to 79. Intravenous ivuxolimab was administered to patients every 2 weeks at six dose levels: 0.01, 0.1, 0.3, 1.5, 3 and 10 mg/kg. Of the 50 or so patients in dose escalation, about 20 had hepatocellular carcinoma, about 15 had melanoma, 9 had renal cell carcinoma and 9 had head and neck cancer. The paper reports the monotherapy dose-escalation portion (N of about 50 patients) of the phase I ivuxolimab trial. General conclusions and limits of the study: Low levels of normalized T-cell clonal expansion were also shown by some nonresponding patients. At doses of 0.1 to 3.0 mg/kg, clonal expansion of both CD4+ and CD8+ blood T cells was observed from baseline to week 6. Antigen specificity was not determined for the clonally expanded peripheral T cells. Partial responders in the 0.1-3.0 mg/kg groups had among the lowest normalized peripheral clonal expansion, especially among CD8+ T cells. On average, CD8+ T cells showed more expanded clones than CD4+ T cells after ivuxolimab.

Genomic DNA was extracted from sorted cells for sequencing of the TCRbeta CDR3 region. The immunoSEQ Assay was used to sequence the TCRbeta CDR3 regions. TCRdb provides this immuneACCESS table in a form limited to in-frame rearrangements. Some clones are lacking; in checked studies, under half of them reflect an unresolved V gene, and why the rest are absent is not known. This sample comprises about 42,000 clones, over 75% of them detected only once. About 4.3% of the sample lies in the top ten. The TCR comes from an adult with an advanced solid tumor such as melanoma, head and neck, liver or kidney cancer. The chain links TRBV27 with TRBJ2-1, with TRBD2 matching 7 junction bases. Sequencing was performed on CD4+ or CD8+ T cells sorted from blood, taken in a trial of the OX40 agonist ivuxolimab. The nucleotides are TGTGCCAGCAGTTTAGCTAGCGGAGCTTACAATGAGCAGTTCTTC. Translated, this is CASSLASGAYNEQFF.